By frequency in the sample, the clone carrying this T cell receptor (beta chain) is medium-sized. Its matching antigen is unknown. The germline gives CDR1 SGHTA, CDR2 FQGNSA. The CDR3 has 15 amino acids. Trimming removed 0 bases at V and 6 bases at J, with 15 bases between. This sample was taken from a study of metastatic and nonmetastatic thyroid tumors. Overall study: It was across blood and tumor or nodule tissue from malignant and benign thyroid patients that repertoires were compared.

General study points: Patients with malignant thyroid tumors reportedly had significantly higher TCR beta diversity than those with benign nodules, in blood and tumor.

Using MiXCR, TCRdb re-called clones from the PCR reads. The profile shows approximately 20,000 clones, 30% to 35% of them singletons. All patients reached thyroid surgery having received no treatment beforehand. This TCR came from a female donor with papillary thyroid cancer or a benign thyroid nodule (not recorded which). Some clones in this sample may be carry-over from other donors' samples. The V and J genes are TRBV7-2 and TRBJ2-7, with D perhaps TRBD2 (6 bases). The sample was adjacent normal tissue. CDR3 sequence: CASSLAGGLGGEQYF. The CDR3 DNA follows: TGTGCCAGCAGCTTAGCTGGGGGGTTGGGAGGCGAGCAGTACTTC. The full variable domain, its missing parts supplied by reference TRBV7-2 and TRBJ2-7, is GAGVSQSPSNKVTEKGKDVELRCDPISGHTALYWYRQSLGQGLEFLIYFQGNSAPDKSGLPSDRFSAERTGGSVSTLTIQRTQQEDSAVYLCASSLAGGLGGEQYFGPGTRLTVT.